The present entry profiles one T cell receptor beta chain with its context. The antigen is unknown. Deletions cut 5 bases from V and 4 bases from J, with 15 bases between. The CDR3 covers 15 residues. CDR1 SGHTS and CDR2 YDEGEE come from the germline V gene. The data belong to a study of early T cells in non-severe SARS-CoV-2 infection. The wider study: Sequencing input comprised bulk RNA from unsorted whole blood; chain pairing was not available.

The study, taken as a whole, reports: Reliance on VDJdb matching favored anti-spike CD8 responses; private and CD4 specificities were missed.

Researchers tagged individual cDNA molecules with unique molecular identifiers. A single record per CDR3 protein comes from TCRdb applying MiXCR to the 5' RACE reads. The sample shows tens of thousands of distinct CDR3 sequences, under 11% of them seen only once. The V call is TRBV5-8, the J call TRBJ1-4; unclear D gene. The sequenced sample was whole blood, obtained at baseline. The sequence came from an adult who was a healthcare worker with PCR-confirmed SARS-CoV-2 infection or an uninfected control (not recorded which). The CDR3 DNA reads as TGTGCCAGCAGACTCGAAGCAGGTGGTAATGAAAAACTGTTTTTT. Translated, it gives CASRLEAGGNEKLFF.